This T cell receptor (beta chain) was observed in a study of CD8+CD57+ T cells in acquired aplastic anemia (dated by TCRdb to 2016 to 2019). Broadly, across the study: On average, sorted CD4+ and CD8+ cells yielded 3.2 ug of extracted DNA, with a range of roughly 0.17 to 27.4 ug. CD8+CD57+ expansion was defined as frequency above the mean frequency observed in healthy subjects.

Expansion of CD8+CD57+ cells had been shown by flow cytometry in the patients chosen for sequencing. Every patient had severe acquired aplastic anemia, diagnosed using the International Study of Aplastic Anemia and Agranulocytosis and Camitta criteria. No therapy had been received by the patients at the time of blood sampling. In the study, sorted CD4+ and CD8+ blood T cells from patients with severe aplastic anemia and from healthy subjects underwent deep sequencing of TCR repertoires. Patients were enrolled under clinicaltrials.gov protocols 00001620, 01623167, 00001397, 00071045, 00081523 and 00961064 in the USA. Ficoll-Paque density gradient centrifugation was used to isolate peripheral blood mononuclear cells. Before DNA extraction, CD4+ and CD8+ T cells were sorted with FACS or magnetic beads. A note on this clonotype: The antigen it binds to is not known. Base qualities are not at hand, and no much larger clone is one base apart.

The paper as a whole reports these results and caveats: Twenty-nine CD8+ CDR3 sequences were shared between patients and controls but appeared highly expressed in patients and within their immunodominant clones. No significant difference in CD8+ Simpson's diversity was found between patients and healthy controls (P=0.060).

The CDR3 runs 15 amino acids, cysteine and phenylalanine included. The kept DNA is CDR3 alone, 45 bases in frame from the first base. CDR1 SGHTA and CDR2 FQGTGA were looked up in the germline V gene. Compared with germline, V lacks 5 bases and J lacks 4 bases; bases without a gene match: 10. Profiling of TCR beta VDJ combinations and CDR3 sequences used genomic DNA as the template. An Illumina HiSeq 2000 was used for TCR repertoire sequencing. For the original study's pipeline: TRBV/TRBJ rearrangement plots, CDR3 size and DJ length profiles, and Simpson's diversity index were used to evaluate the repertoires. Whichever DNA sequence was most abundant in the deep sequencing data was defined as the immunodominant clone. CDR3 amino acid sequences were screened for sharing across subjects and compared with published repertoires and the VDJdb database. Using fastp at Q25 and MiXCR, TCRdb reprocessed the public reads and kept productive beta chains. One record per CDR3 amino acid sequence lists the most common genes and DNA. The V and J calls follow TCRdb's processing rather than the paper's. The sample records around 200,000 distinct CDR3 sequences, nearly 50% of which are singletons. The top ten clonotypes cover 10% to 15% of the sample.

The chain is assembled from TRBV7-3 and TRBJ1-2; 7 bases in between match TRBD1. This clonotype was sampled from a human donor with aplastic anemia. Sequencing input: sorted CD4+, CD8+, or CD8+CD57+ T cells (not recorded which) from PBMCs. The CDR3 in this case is CASSRDRVATYGYTF. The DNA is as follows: TGTGCCAGCAGCCGTGACAGGGTCGCGACCTATGGCTACACCTTC.